These 12 T cell receptor beta chains originate from one sample sequenced in a study of identical twins. A single record per CDR3 protein comes from TCRdb applying MiXCR to the 5' RACE reads. The repertoire includes around 960,000 distinct CDR3 sequences, about 12% of them detected once, and 1.5% to 2% sits in the top ten. This sample also appeared in a second study, on yellow fever vaccine responses in identical twins.

Sequenced sample: PBMCs. The receptors originated from a woman aged 18-35 years in good health.

This clonotype was detected many times. The V gene is TRBV24-1, the J gene TRBJ2-2, with D perhaps TRBD1 (5 bases). The V end lost 3 bases, the J end lost 2 bases, and 9 bases lay between the germline ends. Germline lookup yields CDR1 KGHDR and CDR2 SFDVKD. This CDR3 comprises 15 residues. The CDR3: CATSDAGSNTGELFF. The CDR3 coding sequence is TGTGCCACCAGTGATGCAGGGTCCAACACCGGGGAGCTGTTTTTT.

The genes are TRBV2 and TRBJ1-6, with 7 nucleotides matching TRBD1. Germline loops: CDR1 SNHLY, CDR2 FYNNEI. The CDR3 length is 14 residues. The J segment lost 10 bases and the V segment lost 1 base, leaving 4 bases of the junction unmatched. CDR3 bases: TGTGCCAGCAGTGAAGACAGGGGAGTGTCACCCCTCCACTTT. This codes for CASSEDRGVSPLHF.

The J gene is TRBJ2-3, the V gene TRBV20-1, with 14 bases identical to TRBD2. The germline CDR1 and CDR2 sequences are DFQATT and SNEGSKA (reference sequence). Unmatched junction bases numbered 4, after V lost 0 bases and J lost 2 bases. The CDR3 totals 17 residues. The CDR3 region is CSAREGTSGGYTDTQYF. The CDR3 bases are TGCAGTGCTAGAGAGGGGACTAGCGGGGGATACACAGATACGCAGTATTTT.

This clonotype has just a few counts. The chain couples TRBV12-3 or TRBV12-4 to TRBJ2-7; D not resolved. This CDR3 has 14 amino acids. Trimming cost V 1 base and J 2 bases, with 9 bases left between them. CDR3 sequence reads: CASSLVLLAYEQYF. The CDR3 coding sequence is TGTGCCAGCAGTTTAGTGCTTCTGGCCTACGAGCAGTACTTC.

The chain combines TRBV24-1 with TRBJ2-5; D unclear. CDR3 length: 12 residues. The V gene lost 3 bases and the J gene lost 5 bases, with 6 bases spanning the gap. The germline CDR1 and CDR2 sequences are KGHDR and SFDVKD. This CDR3 is CATSDRVETQYF. The CDR3 DNA sequence: TGTGCCACCAGTGATAGAGTGGAGACCCAGTACTTC.

The chain links TRBV15 to TRBJ2-1; D assignment may be TRBD1 or TRBD2 (5 bases each). Germline assignment: CDR1 LNHNV and CDR2 YYDKDF (reference sequence). Trimming took 10 bases from V and 0 from J, leaving 19 bases between them. This CDR3 has 16 amino acids. Here the CDR3 DNA reads TGTGCCATTCCAGGGTCCGGGACGAGCTCCTACAATGAGCAGTTCTTC. It translates to CAIPGSGTSSYNEQFF.

This clonotype turned up a few times. The rearrangement joins TRBV6-1 to TRBJ2-5, with D perhaps matching TRBD2 (5 bases). CDR1 is MNHNS and CDR2 is SASEGT in the germline V gene. The ends were cut back, 2 bases at V and 7 bases at J, with 8 bases in the middle. This CDR3 region has 12 residues. The CDR3 nucleotides are TGTGCCAGCAGTGAAAAAGGAGGGACCCAGTACTTC. Its protein product is CASSEKGGTQYF.

A few counts support this clonotype. J is TRBJ2-3 and V is TRBV3-1; a weak D match, TRBD1 (5 bases). V shed 1 base and J shed 2 bases, with 16 bases lying between them. The germline CDR1 and CDR2 sequences are LGHDT and YNNKEL (reference sequence). The CDR3 has 17 residues. DNA for the CDR3: TGTGCCAGCAGCCAAGCCGGTCTGAAGGGGTACACAGATACGCAGTATTTT. Protein: CASSQAGLKGYTDTQYF.

This chain links TRBV12-3 or TRBV12-4 with TRBJ1-5, with D hard to call. The CDR3 has 15 residues. V was trimmed by 7 bases and J by 0 bases, leaving 13 bases between them. The DNA for the CDR3 is TGTGCCAGCATCCCTGAGAGGAATAGCAATCAGCCCCAGCATTTT. Translation gives CASIPERNSNQPQHF.

This clonotype was detected ten times or more. This sequence joins TRBV20-1 and TRBJ1-1, with D maybe TRBD1 (5 bases). This CDR3 region has 13 residues. Germline lookup yields CDR1 DFQATT and CDR2 SNEGSKA (reference sequence). V lost 2 bases and J lost 1, with 8 bases in between. CDR3 coding DNA: TGCAGTGCTAGAAGGACATCGAACACTGAAGCTTTCTTT. Translation: CSARRTSNTEAFF.

The gene calls are TRBV19 and TRBJ2-4; 9 bases line up with TRBD1. CDR1 and CDR2 from the germline V gene are LNHDA and SQIVND (reference sequence). This CDR3 contains 14 residues. V gave up 6 bases and J gave up 7 bases; unmatched junction bases: 7. CDR3 DNA: TGTGCCAGTAGAATACGGGACAGGGCCAACATTCAGTACTTC. Translated, it gives CASRIRDRANIQYF.

This clonotype was detected only a few times. V gene TRBV7-2 combines with J gene TRBJ1-6, with 7 bases that match TRBD1. The germline gives CDR1 SGHTA, CDR2 FQGNSA. With 1 base clipped from V and 14 bases from J, the junction kept 11 bases outside the gene matches. This CDR3 region has 15 residues. CDR3 residues: CASSLDNRGWFALHF. Here the CDR3 DNA reads TGTGCCAGCAGCTTAGATAACAGGGGATGGTTTGCCCTCCACTTT.